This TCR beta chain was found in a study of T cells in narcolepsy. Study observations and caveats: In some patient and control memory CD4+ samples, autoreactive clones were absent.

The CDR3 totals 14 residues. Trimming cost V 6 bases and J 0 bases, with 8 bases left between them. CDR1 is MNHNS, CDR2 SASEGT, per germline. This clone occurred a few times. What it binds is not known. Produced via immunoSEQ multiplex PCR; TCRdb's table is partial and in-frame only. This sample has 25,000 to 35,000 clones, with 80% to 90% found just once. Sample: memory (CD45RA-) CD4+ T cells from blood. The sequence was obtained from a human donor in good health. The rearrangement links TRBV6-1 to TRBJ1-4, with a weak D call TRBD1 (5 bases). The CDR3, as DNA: TGTGCCAGCAGGCAGGGTCCAACTAATGAAAAACTGTTTTTT. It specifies CASRQGPTNEKLFF.